A single sample gave rise to the 3 T cell receptor beta chains below, sequenced in a study of T cells after yellow fever vaccination. Each CDR3 protein is one row after TCRdb ran MiXCR on the 5' RACE reads. Here the sample spans roughly 49,000 distinct CDR3 sequences, 7.4% being singletons. This specimen was CD8+ T cells sorted from PBMCs, taken less than 18 days after the first yellow fever vaccination. The receptors were gathered from a man between 18 and 29 years old who received the YFV17D yellow fever vaccine.

This clonotype was recorded at least ten times. V usage is TRBV18 and J usage is TRBJ2-2; no firm D call. Trimming left V 3 bases short and J 6 bases short, with 14 bases between. CDR3 length: 15 amino acids. The V gene's germline CDR1 is KGHSH and CDR2 LQKENI. CDR3 DNA: TGTGCCAGCTCACCGGAAGACGATGGGGCCGGGGAGCTGTTTTTT. Translating it yields CASSPEDDGAGELFF.

The sample holds many counts of this clonotype. The chain links TRBV4-2 to TRBJ2-1; 10 nucleotides align to TRBD2. Losses at the gene ends were 4 bases for V and 5 bases for J; bases not matched to a gene: 11. This CDR3 is built from 17 residues. Germline V gene data show CDR1 as LGHNA and CDR2 as YNFKEQ. CDR3 bases: TGTGCCAGCAGCCCCTTAAACCTAGCGGGGGAACACAATGAGCAGTTCTTC. The encoded protein is CASSPLNLAGEHNEQFF.

The gene calls are TRBV27 and TRBJ2-1, with 8 bases fitting TRBD2. Looked up from germline, CDR1 is MNHEY and CDR2 is SMNVEV (reference sequence). The CDR3 spans 20 residues. V lost 7 bases and J lost 1; bases outside the gene matches: 21. The CDR3 DNA sequence: TGTGCCAGCATAGGCGGGGCGGGGGGCTCATCCATTTGGTCCTACAATGAGCAGTTCTTC. It yields the protein CASIGGAGGSSIWSYNEQFF.